These T cell receptor beta chains were read from a single sample in a study of blood T cell repertoires in COVID-19. Clones were sequenced by immunoSEQ multiplex PCR, and TCRdb holds only the in-frame ones, with some missing. The table shows about 85,000 clones, with roughly three quarters occurring only once. Source material: peripheral blood. The origin of the receptors is a man between 65 and 85 years old with acute or convalescent COVID-19. Both conserved end residues are part of each CDR3. Fields, in order: V gene, clone size, J gene, D gene, CDR3 DNA, CDR3 protein. The D gene is left open where the match is weak. Part of the rows lack a size; the others show once, few, many or a class for expanded clones.

TRBV6-2/TRBV6-3,.,TRBJ1-5,.,TGTGCCAGCAGTTACTCCCCTGCCTCGGGGCAGCCCCAGCATTTT,CASSYSPASGQPQHF
TRBV20-1,.,TRBJ1-4,.,TGCAGTGCTAGTGTTCAGGGGACGAGAGAAAAACTGTTTTTT,CSASVQGTREKLFF
TRBV15,few,TRBJ2-3,TRBD1,TGTGCCACCAGCAGGGGAGACAGGGAAAGCACAGATACGCAGTATTTT,CATSRGDRESTDTQYF
TRBV7-6,.,TRBJ1-4,TRBD1,TGTGCCAGCAGCCCCACCCCCGGACAGGGGAATGAAAAACTGTTTTTT,CASSPTPGQGNEKLFF
TRBV5-1,once,TRBJ1-1,.,TGCGCCAGCGCTTGGGGGGGTACGAACACTGAAGCTTTCTTT,CASAWGGTNTEAFF
TRBV2,.,TRBJ1-4,TRBD1,TGTGCCAGCAGCTTCGACAGGGGACCAACTAATGAAAAACTGTTTTTT,CASSFDRGPTNEKLFF
TRBV6-2/TRBV6-3,.,TRBJ1-1,TRBD1,TGTGCCAGCAGTCCCTACGCGACAGGGTCATTGGGATTCGTGAACACTGAAGCTTTCTTT,CASSPYATGSLGFVNTEAFF
TRBV5-6,.,TRBJ2-5,.,TGTGCCAGCAGCTTAGGGACACCCCAAGAGACCCAGTACTTC,CASSLGTPQETQYF
TRBV28,.,TRBJ1-2,TRBD1,TGTGCCAGCAGTGGGCCGGGACAGGGCCTGGATTATGGCTACACCTTC,CASSGPGQGLDYGYTF
TRBV21-1,.,TRBJ1-6,.,TGTGCCAGCAGCAAAGACCCTAAGACCTATAATTCACCCCTCCACTTT,CASSKDPKTYNSPLHF
TRBV7-8,.,TRBJ1-1,TRBD1,TGTGCCAGCAGCCAGCTGACAGGGGGCTTTGTGGCTTTCTTT,CASSQLTGGFVAFF
TRBV6-5,.,TRBJ1-5,TRBD1,TGTGCCAGCAGTCCCCGAGGACAGGGCAATCAGCCCCAGCATTTT,CASSPRGQGNQPQHF
TRBV28,few,TRBJ2-1,.,TGTGCCAGCAGCGGACTTCCCGACTACAATGAGCAGTTCTTC,CASSGLPDYNEQFF
TRBV30,.,TRBJ2-7,TRBD1,TGTGCCTGGATAAGGGGGGGACAGGGGATGGACGAGCAGTACTTC,CAWIRGGQGMDEQYF
TRBV11-2,.,TRBJ1-1,.,TGTGCCAGCAGCCCGAACCGCGGCACTGAAGCTTTCTTT,CASSPNRGTEAFF
TRBV21-1,.,TRBJ2-5,.,TGTGCCAGCAGCAAGCGAGTGACTCGGACAGGGAGCGCTGAGACCCAGTACTTC,CASSKRVTRTGSAETQYF